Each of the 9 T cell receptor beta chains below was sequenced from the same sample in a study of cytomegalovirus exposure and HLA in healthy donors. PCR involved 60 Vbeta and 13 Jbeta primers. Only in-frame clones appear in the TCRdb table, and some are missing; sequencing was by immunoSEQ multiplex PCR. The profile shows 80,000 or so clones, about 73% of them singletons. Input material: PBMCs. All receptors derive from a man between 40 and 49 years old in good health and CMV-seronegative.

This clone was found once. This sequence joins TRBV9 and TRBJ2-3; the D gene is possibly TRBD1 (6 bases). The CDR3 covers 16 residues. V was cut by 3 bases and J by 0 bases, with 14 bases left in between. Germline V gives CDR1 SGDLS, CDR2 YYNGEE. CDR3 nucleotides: TGTGCCAGCAGCGCCGAAGGGGGACCTAGCACAGATACGCAGTATTTT. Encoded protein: CASSAEGGPSTDTQYF.

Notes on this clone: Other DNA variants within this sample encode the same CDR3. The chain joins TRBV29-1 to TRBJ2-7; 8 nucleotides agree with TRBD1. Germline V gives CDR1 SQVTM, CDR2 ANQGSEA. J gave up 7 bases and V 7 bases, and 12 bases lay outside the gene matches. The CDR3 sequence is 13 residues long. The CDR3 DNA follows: TGCAGCGCCAGACCTGGACAGGGCGTAGAGCAGTACTTC. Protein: CSARPGQGVEQYF.

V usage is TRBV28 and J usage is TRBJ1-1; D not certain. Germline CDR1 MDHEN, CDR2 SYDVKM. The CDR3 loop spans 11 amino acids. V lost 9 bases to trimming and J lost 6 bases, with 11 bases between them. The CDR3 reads CASSRRAEAFF. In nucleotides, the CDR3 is TGTGCCAGTAGTAGGAGAGCTGAAGCTTTCTTT.

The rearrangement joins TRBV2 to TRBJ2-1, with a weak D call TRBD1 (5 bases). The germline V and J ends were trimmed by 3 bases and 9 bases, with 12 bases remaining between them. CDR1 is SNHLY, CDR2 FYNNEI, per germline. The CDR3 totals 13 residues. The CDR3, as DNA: TGTGCCAGCAGTGAGAAGAGGCAGGGTGAGCAGTTCTTC. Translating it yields CASSEKRQGEQFF.

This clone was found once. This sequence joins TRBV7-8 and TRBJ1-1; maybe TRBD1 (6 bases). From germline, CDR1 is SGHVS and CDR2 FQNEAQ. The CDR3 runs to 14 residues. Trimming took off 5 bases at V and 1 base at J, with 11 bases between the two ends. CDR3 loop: CASSRQTGNTEAFF. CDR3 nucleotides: TGTGCCAGCAGCAGACAGACAGGGAACACTGAAGCTTTCTTT.

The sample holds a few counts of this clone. The CDR3 DNA is TGCGCCAGCAGCTATGGATTGTGGGACAGTCCTGAAGCTTTCTTT. This gives the protein CASSYGLWDSPEAFF. The V and J genes are TRBV5-1 and TRBJ1-1; 7 bases fit TRBD1. Germline lookup yields CDR1 SGHRS and CDR2 YFSETQ. With V trimmed by 3 bases and J by 6 bases, 11 bases remained unmatched. The CDR3 is 15 residues long.

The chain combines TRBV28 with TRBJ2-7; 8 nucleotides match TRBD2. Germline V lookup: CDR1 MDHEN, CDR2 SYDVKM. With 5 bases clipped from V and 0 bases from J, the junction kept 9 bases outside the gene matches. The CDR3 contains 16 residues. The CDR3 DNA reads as TGTGCCAGCAGTGCAACTAGCGGACTAAGCTCCTACGAGCAGTACTTC. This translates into CASSATSGLSSYEQYF. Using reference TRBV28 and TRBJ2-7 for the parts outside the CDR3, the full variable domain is DVKVTQSSRYLVKRTGEKVFLECVQDMDHENMFWYRQDPGLGLRLIYFSYDVKMKEKGDIPEGYSVSREKKERFSLILESASTNQTSMYLCASSATSGLSSYEQYFGPGTRLTVT.

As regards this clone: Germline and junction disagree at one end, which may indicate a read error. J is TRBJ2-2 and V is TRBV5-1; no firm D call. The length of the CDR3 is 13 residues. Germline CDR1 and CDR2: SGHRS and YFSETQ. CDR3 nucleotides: TGCGCCAGCAGCTTGGAGGTAGCCGGAGAGCTGTTTTTT. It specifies CASSLEVAGELFF.

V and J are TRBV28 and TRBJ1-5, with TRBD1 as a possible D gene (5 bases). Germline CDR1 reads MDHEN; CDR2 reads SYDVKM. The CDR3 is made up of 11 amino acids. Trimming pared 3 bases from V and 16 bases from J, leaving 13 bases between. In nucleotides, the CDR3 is TGTGCCAGCAGTTTTTTTGGAGGGGAACATTTT. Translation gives CASSFFGGEHF.